The 8 T cell receptor beta chains below come from one sample, sequenced in a study of blood T cell repertoires in COVID-19. The protocol was immunoSEQ multiplex PCR, while the TCRdb copy is restricted to in-frame clones and leaves out a portion. The profile covers around 200,000 clones, with around 85% appearing a single time and more than 3% taken by the ten largest. Sample: peripheral blood. These receptors came from a man aged 60 to 69 with acute or convalescent COVID-19.

The chain uses TRBV5-3 and TRBJ1-2; D might be TRBD1 (6 bases). TRBV5-3 is labeled an ORF, and its function is uncertain. CDR3 length: 13 residues. The CDR3 here is CTDLGGGGYGYTF. DNA for the CDR3: TGTACCGACCTAGGGGGAGGGGGCTATGGCTACACCTTC.

This chain uses TRBV7-3 with TRBJ1-5; D ambiguous. The CDR3 consists of 16 residues. Germline lookup yields CDR1 SGHTA and CDR2 FQGTGA. V was trimmed by 0 bases and J by 5 bases, leaving 14 bases between them. The CDR3 loop is CASSLTRGAGDQPQHF. CDR3 bases: TGTGCCAGCAGCTTAACGAGAGGAGCCGGGGATCAGCCCCAGCATTTT.

The rearrangement links TRBV15 to TRBJ1-2; D might be TRBD1 (6 bases). V was pared by 1 base and J by 3 bases, with 15 bases between. This CDR3 is 16 amino acids long. Germline values: CDR1 LNHNV, CDR2 YYDKDF (reference sequence). CDR3 nucleotide sequence: TGTGCCACCAGCAGAGGAGAGCTACAGGGCTACTATGGCTACACCTTC. This gives the protein CATSRGELQGYYGYTF. Combining the CDR3 with reference TRBV15 and TRBJ1-2 gives the whole variable domain DAMVIQNPRYQVTQFGKPVTLSCSQTLNHNVMYWYQQKSSQAPKLLFHYYDKDFNNEADTPDNFQSRRPNTSFCFLDIRSPGLGDTAMYLCATSRGELQGYYGYTFGSGTRLTVV.

This sequence joins TRBV3-1 (or the pseudogene TRBV3-2) and TRBJ2-3, with D possibly matching TRBD1 (5 bases). The CDR3 runs 18 residues. Looked up from germline, CDR1 is LGHDT and CDR2 is YNNKEL (reference sequence). V was cut by 0 bases and J by 2 bases, with 18 bases left in between. The CDR3 region is CASSQDRVSNRPTDTQYF. The CDR3 DNA sequence: TGTGCCAGCAGCCAAGATCGTGTGAGTAACAGGCCCACAGATACGCAGTATTTT.

The V call is TRBV4-3, the J call TRBJ1-6; D ambiguous. Germline CDR1 LGHNA, CDR2 YSLEER. The CDR3 spans 20 residues. Trimming took 0 bases from V and 1 from J, leaving 19 bases between them. This chain's CDR3 is CASSQDLIARGLSYNSPLHF. The CDR3 coding sequence is TGCGCCAGCAGCCAAGATCTGATCGCAAGAGGGCTGTCCTATAATTCACCCCTCCACTTT.

This clone was found a few times. This chain uses TRBV19 with TRBJ2-2; 11 bases line up with TRBD2. The CDR3 is 17 amino acids. Germline assignment: CDR1 LNHDA and CDR2 SQIVND (reference sequence). Unmatched junction bases numbered 1, after V lost 1 base and J lost 0 bases. The CDR3, as DNA: TGTGCCAGTAGTATAGGACTAGCGGGAACGAACACCGGGGAGCTGTTTTTT. Protein product: CASSIGLAGTNTGELFF.

This rearrangement joins TRBV7-8 to TRBJ2-1; D is unresolved. Germline lookup yields CDR1 SGHVS and CDR2 FQNEAQ. V was trimmed by 5 bases and J by 10 bases, leaving 18 bases between them. CDR3 size: 14 residues. The CDR3 reads CASSPWSPPREQFF. Written as DNA, the CDR3 is TGTGCCAGCAGCCCCTGGTCTCCCCCTCGGGAGCAGTTCTTC. The full variable domain, in which reference TRBV7-8 and TRBJ2-1 provide the parts outside the CDR3, is GAGVSQSPRYKVAKRGQDVALRCDPISGHVSLFWYQQALGQGPEFLTYFQNEAQLDKSGLPSDRFFAERPEGSVSTLKIQRTQQEDSAVYLCASSPWSPPREQFFGPGTRLTVL.

This clone was seen only once. This sequence joins TRBV3-1 (or the pseudogene TRBV3-2) and TRBJ2-7; 9 bases fit TRBD1. The CDR3 has 15 residues. The V segment lost 4 bases and the J segment 1 base; nucleotides outside the gene matches: 5. In germline, CDR1 is LGHDT, CDR2 YNNKEL (reference sequence). This chain's CDR3 is CASSPPGTGSYEQYF. Here the CDR3 DNA reads TGTGCCAGCAGCCCCCCGGGGACAGGGTCCTACGAGCAGTACTTC.